What follows describes a single T cell receptor beta chain. The data derive from a study of CD8 T cells in ankylosing spondylitis. This CDR3 region has 14 residues. After removal of 4 bases from V and 7 bases from J, the junction contained 6 bases not matched to a gene. CDR1 is SGHRS, CDR2 YFSETQ, per germline. From the 5' RACE reads, TCRdb called clonotypes with MiXCR, one entry per CDR3 protein. The table lists some 200,000 distinct CDR3 sequences, around 13% of them singletons, with about 15% in the top ten. This sequence originates from a male donor with ankylosing spondylitis or in good health (not recorded which). This chain joins TRBV5-1 and TRBJ1-2; 11 bases map to TRBD1. Material: blood, either unsorted or a sorted T cell fraction (not recorded which). For the CDR3, the DNA is TGCGCCAGCAGCGCTGGACAGGGGGCGCTTGGCTACACCTTC. Protein sequence: CASSAGQGALGYTF.